Following are 24 T cell receptor beta chains from one sample sequenced in a study of cytomegalovirus exposure and HLA in healthy donors. Vbeta (60) and Jbeta (13) primers were used in the PCR. Using immunoSEQ multiplex PCR, the repertoire was profiled, and TCRdb retains in-frame clones only, with some absent. This sample's table has about 120,000 clones. Material for sequencing was PBMCs. These receptor sequences come from a man aged 18 to 30 in good health and CMV-seronegative.

The chain employs TRBV6-6 and TRBJ1-2; D is uncertain. V dropped 2 bases and J dropped 7 bases, with 8 bases sitting between them. This CDR3 region has 12 residues. Germline CDR1 is MNHNY and CDR2 is SVGAGI (reference sequence). DNA for the CDR3: TGTGCCAGCAGTTACAGAGTCGGTGGCTACACCTTC. Amino acids: CASSYRVGGYTF.

The chain couples TRBV29-1 to TRBJ1-3; D is ambiguous. V was cut by 0 bases and J by 0 bases, with 6 bases left in between. The CDR3 extends over 14 amino acids. In germline, CDR1 is SQVTM, CDR2 ANQGSEA. CDR3 protein: CSVEDSDSGNTIYF. CDR3 nucleotides: TGCAGCGTTGAAGACAGCGACTCTGGAAACACCATATATTTT.

V and J are TRBV7-2 and TRBJ1-2, with TRBD1 identical over 7 bases. The CDR3 contains 17 residues. The V and J ends lost 1 base and 2 bases, in that order; junction bases with no gene match: 10. Germline CDR1 is SGHTA and CDR2 is FQGNSA. CDR3 bases: TGTGCCAGCAGCTTAGACGGGGTAGCCAGGGGGAACTATGGCTACACCTTC. It is translated as CASSLDGVARGNYGYTF.

The gene calls are TRBV18 and TRBJ2-5, with D perhaps TRBD2 (5 bases). Germline V gives CDR1 KGHSH, CDR2 LQKENI. The CDR3 loop spans 16 amino acids. Trimming removed 1 base from V and 1 base from J, with 13 bases in between. The CDR3 is CASSPLPSSVQETQYF. CDR3 DNA sequence: TGTGCCAGCTCACCACTTCCTAGCTCGGTCCAAGAGACCCAGTACTTC. Looking up the rest from reference TRBV18 and TRBJ2-5 gives the full variable domain: NAGVMQNPRHLVRRRGQEARLRCSPMKGHSHVYWYRQLPEEGLKFMVYLQKENIIDESGMPKERFSAEFPKEGPSILRIQQVVRGDSAAYFCASSPLPSSVQETQYFGPGTRLLVL.

J is TRBJ2-7 and V is TRBV7-9, with D possibly being TRBD1 (6 bases). V lost 8 bases, J lost 0 bases, and 11 bases lay in between. The CDR3 is 13 amino acids. Per the germline V gene, CDR1 is SEHNR and CDR2 is FQNEAQ (reference sequence). CDR3 bases: TGTGCCAGCTGGGACAAGAACTCCTACGAGCAGTACTTC. Its translation is CASWDKNSYEQYF.

The chain employs TRBV19 and TRBJ2-3; 9 bases line up with TRBD1. Germline V gene data show CDR1 as LNHDA and CDR2 as SQIVND (reference sequence). The CDR3 consists of 14 residues. Trimming at V came to 7 bases and at J to 6 bases, leaving 8 bases not matched to a gene. Here the CDR3 DNA reads TGTGCCAGTAAGGGAACAGGGGGCTCTGATACGCAGTATTTT. Protein sequence: CASKGTGGSDTQYF.

The rearrangement links TRBV4-1 to TRBJ2-4; tentatively, D is TRBD2 (5 bases). The germline gives CDR1 MGHRA, CDR2 YSYEKL. Trimming took 0 bases from V and 10 from J, leaving 19 bases between them. The CDR3 is 16 amino acids. CDR3 in amino acids: CASSQDEGAVRDIQYF. CDR3 sequence (DNA): TGCGCCAGCAGCCAAGACGAGGGTGCAGTCCGGGATATTCAGTACTTC.

The chain carries TRBV9 and TRBJ2-7; TRBD2 matches 11 bases. V gave up 4 bases and J gave up 2 bases; unmatched junction bases: 2. The CDR3 sequence is 14 residues long. The germline V gene has CDR1 SGDLS and CDR2 YYNGEE. In DNA form, the CDR3 reads TGTGCCAGCAGCCCGGGACTAGCGGCCTACGAGCAGTACTTC. Encoded protein: CASSPGLAAYEQYF. Full variable domain (rest looked up from reference TRBV9 and TRBJ2-7): DSGVTQTPKHLITATGQRVTLRCSPRSGDLSVYWYQQSLDQGLQFLIQYYNGEERAKGNILERFSAQQFPDLHSELNLSSLELGDSALYFCASSPGLAAYEQYFGPGTRLTVT.

The rearrangement joins TRBV9 to TRBJ1-1; weak D call: TRBD1 (6 bases). Germline lookup yields CDR1 SGDLS and CDR2 YYNGEE. There are 15 residues in the CDR3. Between the trimmed V and J ends, which lost 0 bases and 2 bases, there was a span of 11 bases. Written as DNA, the CDR3 is TGTGCCAGCAGCGTAGACCAGGGGTTCAACACTGAAGCTTTCTTT. This translates into CASSVDQGFNTEAFF.

The gene calls are TRBV5-5 and TRBJ1-1; 9 bases are a match to TRBD1. CDR3 length: 18 residues. V shed 4 bases and J 0 bases; nucleotides not matched to a gene: 13. Looked up from germline, CDR1 is SGHKS and CDR2 is YYEKEE (reference sequence). CDR3 DNA: TGTGCCAGCAGCGCACCCGGGACAGGGCTTGTTATGAACACTGAAGCTTTCTTT. Its protein product is CASSAPGTGLVMNTEAFF.

The chain uses TRBV28 and TRBJ2-1, with D possibly TRBD1 on 6 matching bases. The CDR3 runs to 13 residues. The ends were cut back, 4 bases at V and 15 bases at J, with 19 bases in the middle. Germline assignment: CDR1 MDHEN and CDR2 SYDVKM. The CDR3 here is CASSSLGHRSGFF. The DNA for the CDR3 is TGTGCCAGCAGTTCGTTGGGACACAGGTCCGGGTTCTTC.

This chain connects TRBV18 to TRBJ2-4, with a weak D call TRBD1 (5 bases). With 1 base removed from V and 2 bases from J, the gap between germline ends came to 9 bases. CDR1 and CDR2 (germline): KGHSH, LQKENI. The CDR3 length is 15 residues. The CDR3 protein is CASSPQGSSKNIQYF. The DNA for the CDR3 is TGTGCCAGCTCACCACAGGGGTCATCCAAAAACATTCAGTACTTC.

The V and J genes are TRBV4-1 and TRBJ1-1, with a tentative D call TRBD1 (6 bases). CDR1 and CDR2 (germline): MGHRA, YSYEKL. Trimming left V 4 bases short and J 5 bases short, with 11 bases between. This CDR3 is built from 13 residues. CDR3 nucleotides: TGCGCCAGCAGCCTACAGGGAAGGACTGAAGCTTTCTTT. As protein: CASSLQGRTEAFF.

The genes are TRBV9 and TRBJ2-5, with 9 positions matching TRBD1. With V trimmed by 4 bases and J by 4 bases, 8 bases remained unmatched. The CDR3 totals 15 residues. Germline assignment: CDR1 SGDLS and CDR2 YYNGEE. This chain's CDR3 is CASSPMDRGGETQYF. Written as DNA, the CDR3 is TGTGCCAGCAGCCCAATGGACAGGGGAGGAGAGACCCAGTACTTC.

This sequence joins TRBV5-1 and TRBJ1-4; D is perhaps TRBD1 (5 bases). V was cut by 4 bases and J by 6 bases, with 16 bases left in between. Germline CDR1 and CDR2: SGHRS and YFSETQ. The CDR3 runs 15 residues. The CDR3 sequence: CASSRGAGVDEKLFF. Written as DNA, the CDR3 is TGCGCCAGCAGCCGTGGGGCGGGGGTAGATGAAAAACTGTTTTTT.

DNA for the CDR3: TGTGCCAGAAGGACAGGGGGCAATCAGCCCCAGCATTTT. Residues: CARRTGGNQPQHF. The rearrangement links TRBV9 to TRBJ1-5, with 9 bases that match TRBD1. After removal of 8 bases from V and 2 bases from J, the junction contained 2 bases not matched to a gene. This CDR3 region has 13 residues. Germline CDR1 is SGDLS and CDR2 is YYNGEE.

The rearrangement uses TRBV11-2 and TRBJ2-3; TRBD2 aligns across 10 bases. V shed 4 bases, J shed 3 bases, and the junction held 7 bases outside the gene matches. In germline, CDR1 is SGHAT, CDR2 FQNNGV. The CDR3 has 16 amino acids. This CDR3 reads CASSSGASGGTDTQYF. As DNA, the CDR3 is TGTGCCAGCAGCTCCGGGGCTAGCGGGGGAACAGATACGCAGTATTTT.

This chain connects TRBV28 to TRBJ2-1; TRBD1 matches at 7 bases. The CDR3 runs 14 residues. The V gene end was trimmed by 10 bases and the J gene end by 4 bases; junction bases not matched to a gene: 10. Germline-derived CDR1 and CDR2 are MDHEN and SYDVKM. The CDR3 spells CAIGRGTVYNEQFF. CDR3 coding DNA: TGTGCCATAGGAAGGGGGACAGTTTACAATGAGCAGTTCTTC.

The V call is TRBV2, the J call TRBJ1-1; D gene unclear. This CDR3 has 14 amino acids. Germline CDR1 is SNHLY and CDR2 is FYNNEI. Deletions cut 3 bases from V and 5 bases from J, with 13 bases between. The CDR3 nucleotides read TGTGCCAGCAGTGAGGTAGAGTGGGCGACTGAAGCTTTCTTT. As protein: CASSEVEWATEAFF. Full variable domain (remainder filled in from reference TRBV2 and TRBJ1-1): EPEVTQTPSHQVTQMGQEVILRCVPISNHLYFYWYRQILGQKVEFLVSFYNNEISEKSEIFDDQFSVERPDGSNFTLKIRSTKLEDSAMYFCASSEVEWATEAFFGQGTRLTVV.

The V call is TRBV27, the J call TRBJ2-7; D remains unclear. Trimming cost V 3 bases and J 0 bases, with 12 bases left between them. The CDR3 has 15 amino acids. The germline V gene encodes CDR1 MNHEY and CDR2 SMNVEV (reference sequence). This CDR3 is CASSFRILSSYEQYF. In DNA, the CDR3 is TGTGCCAGCAGTTTCAGGATCCTGAGCTCCTACGAGCAGTACTTC.

The V gene is TRBV7-3, the J gene TRBJ2-5, with 7 bases that match TRBD1. This CDR3 is built from 13 residues. Looked up from germline, CDR1 is SGHTA and CDR2 is FQGTGA. Trimming removed 3 bases from V and 5 bases from J; junction bases left unmatched: 3. The CDR3, as DNA: TGTGCCAGCAGCTTGGGACAGACGGAGACCCAGTACTTC. Translation gives CASSLGQTETQYF.

This chain links TRBV18 with TRBJ2-7, with 11 bases lining up with TRBD1. CDR1 is KGHSH and CDR2 is LQKENI in the germline V gene. CDR3 length equals 16 residues. J gave up 5 bases and V 3 bases, and 9 bases lay outside the gene matches. The CDR3 region is CASSPLGTGGRNEQYF. CDR3 coding DNA: TGTGCCAGCTCACCTTTGGGGACAGGGGGAAGGAACGAGCAGTACTTC.

V and J are TRBV6-5 and TRBJ1-1; D gene unclear. CDR1 is MNHEY and CDR2 is SVGAGI in the germline V gene. The CDR3 runs to 9 residues. V lost 8 bases and J lost 10, with 8 bases in between. The CDR3 region is CASSRLAFF. The CDR3 bases are TGTGCCAGCTCCCGGTTAGCTTTCTTT.

The rearrangement uses TRBV27 and TRBJ2-5; TRBD2 agrees at 12 bases. The CDR3 covers 16 residues. V lost 6 bases, J lost 5 bases, and 10 bases stayed unmatched. Per the germline V gene, CDR1 is MNHEY and CDR2 is SMNVEV (reference sequence). The CDR3 bases are TGTGCCAGCAGATCCAACGGACTAGCGGGATACGAGACCCAGTACTTC. Encoded protein: CASRSNGLAGYETQYF.